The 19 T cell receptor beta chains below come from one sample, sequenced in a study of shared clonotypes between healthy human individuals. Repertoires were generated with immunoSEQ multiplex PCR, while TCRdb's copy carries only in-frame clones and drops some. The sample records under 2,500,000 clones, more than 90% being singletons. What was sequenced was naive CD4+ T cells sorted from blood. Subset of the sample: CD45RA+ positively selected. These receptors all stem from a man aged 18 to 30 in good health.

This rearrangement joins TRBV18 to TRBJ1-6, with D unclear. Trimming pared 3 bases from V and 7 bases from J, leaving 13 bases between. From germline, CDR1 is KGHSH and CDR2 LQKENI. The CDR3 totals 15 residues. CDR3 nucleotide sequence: TGTGCCAGCTCACCCAGACCAGCGGAAAATTCACCCCTCCACTTT. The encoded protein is CASSPRPAENSPLHF. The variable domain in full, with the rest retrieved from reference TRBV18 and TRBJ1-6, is NAGVMQNPRHLVRRRGQEARLRCSPMKGHSHVYWYRQLPEEGLKFMVYLQKENIIDESGMPKERFSAEFPKEGPSILRIQQVVRGDSAAYFCASSPRPAENSPLHFGNGTRLTVT.

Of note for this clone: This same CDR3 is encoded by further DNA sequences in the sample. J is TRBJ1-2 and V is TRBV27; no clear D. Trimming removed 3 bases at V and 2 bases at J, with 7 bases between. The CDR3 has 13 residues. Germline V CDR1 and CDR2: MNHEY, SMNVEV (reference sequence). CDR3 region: CASSFDGNYGYTF. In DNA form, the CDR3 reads TGTGCCAGCAGTTTCGACGGGAACTATGGCTACACCTTC.

As DNA, the CDR3 is TGCGCCAGCAGTGACTGGGGGGAGACTGAAGCTTTCTTT. This codes for CASSDWGETEAFF. The V call is TRBV10-1, the J call TRBJ1-1; possibly TRBD1 for D (5 bases). Germline V gives CDR1 WNHNN, CDR2 SYGVQD (reference sequence). This CDR3 spans 13 amino acids. The V end was cut by 3 bases, the J end by 5 bases, with 10 bases between.

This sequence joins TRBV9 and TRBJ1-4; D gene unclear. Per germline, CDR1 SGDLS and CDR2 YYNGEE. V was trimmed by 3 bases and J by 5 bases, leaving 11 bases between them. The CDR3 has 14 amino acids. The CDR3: CASSGRSGNEKLFF. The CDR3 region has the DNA TGTGCCAGCAGCGGAAGGAGCGGGAATGAAAAACTGTTTTTT. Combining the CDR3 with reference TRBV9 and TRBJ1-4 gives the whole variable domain DSGVTQTPKHLITATGQRVTLRCSPRSGDLSVYWYQQSLDQGLQFLIQYYNGEERAKGNILERFSAQQFPDLHSELNLSSLELGDSALYFCASSGRSGNEKLFFGSGTQLSVL.

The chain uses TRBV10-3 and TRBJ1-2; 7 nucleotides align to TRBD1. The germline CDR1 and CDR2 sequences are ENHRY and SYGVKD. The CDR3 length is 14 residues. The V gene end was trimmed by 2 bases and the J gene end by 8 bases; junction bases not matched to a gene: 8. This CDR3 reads CAISEARQGGGYTF. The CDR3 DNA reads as TGTGCCATCAGTGAGGCCCGCCAGGGGGGAGGCTACACCTTC.

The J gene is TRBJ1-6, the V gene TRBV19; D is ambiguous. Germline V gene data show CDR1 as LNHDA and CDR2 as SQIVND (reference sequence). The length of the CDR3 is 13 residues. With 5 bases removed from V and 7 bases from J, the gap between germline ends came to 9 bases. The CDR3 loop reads CASSVVTNSPLHF. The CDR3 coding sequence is TGTGCCAGTAGTGTCGTTACCAATTCACCCCTCCACTTT.

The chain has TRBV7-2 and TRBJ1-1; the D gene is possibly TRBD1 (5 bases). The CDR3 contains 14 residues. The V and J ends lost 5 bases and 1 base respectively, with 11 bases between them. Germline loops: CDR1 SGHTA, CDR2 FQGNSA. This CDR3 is CASSPETGNTEAFF. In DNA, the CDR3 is TGTGCCAGCAGCCCAGAAACAGGGAACACTGAAGCTTTCTTT.

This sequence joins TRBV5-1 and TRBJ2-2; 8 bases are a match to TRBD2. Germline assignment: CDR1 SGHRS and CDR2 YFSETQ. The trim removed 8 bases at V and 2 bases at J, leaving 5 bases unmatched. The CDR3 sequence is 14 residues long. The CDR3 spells CASRAGDNTGELFF. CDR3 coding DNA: TGCGCCAGTCGAGCGGGGGACAACACCGGGGAGCTGTTTTTT.

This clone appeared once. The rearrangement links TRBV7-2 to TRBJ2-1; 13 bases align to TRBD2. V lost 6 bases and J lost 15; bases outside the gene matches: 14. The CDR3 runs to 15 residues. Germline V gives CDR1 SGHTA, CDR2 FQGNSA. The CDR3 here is CASSLSTGTSGDRFF. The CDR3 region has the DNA TGTGCCAGCAGTCTAAGTACCGGGACTAGCGGGGACCGGTTCTTC.

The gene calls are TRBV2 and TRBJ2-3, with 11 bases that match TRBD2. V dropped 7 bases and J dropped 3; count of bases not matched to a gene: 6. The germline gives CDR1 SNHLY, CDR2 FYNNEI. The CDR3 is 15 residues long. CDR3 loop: CASTIAGGQTDTQYF. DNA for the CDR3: TGTGCCAGCACCATAGCGGGGGGGCAGACAGATACGCAGTATTTT.

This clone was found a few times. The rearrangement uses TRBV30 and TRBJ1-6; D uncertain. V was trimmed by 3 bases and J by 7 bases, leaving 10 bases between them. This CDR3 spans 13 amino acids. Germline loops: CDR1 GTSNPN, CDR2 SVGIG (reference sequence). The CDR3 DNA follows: TGTGCCTGGAGGACGATTGAGAATTCACCCCTCCACTTT. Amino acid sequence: CAWRTIENSPLHF.

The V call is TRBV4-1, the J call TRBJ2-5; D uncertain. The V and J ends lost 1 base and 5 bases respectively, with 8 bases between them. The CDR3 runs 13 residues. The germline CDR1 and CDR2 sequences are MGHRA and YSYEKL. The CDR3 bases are TGCGCCAGCAGCCAAGGTTTTTTTGAGACCCAGTACTTC. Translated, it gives CASSQGFFETQYF.

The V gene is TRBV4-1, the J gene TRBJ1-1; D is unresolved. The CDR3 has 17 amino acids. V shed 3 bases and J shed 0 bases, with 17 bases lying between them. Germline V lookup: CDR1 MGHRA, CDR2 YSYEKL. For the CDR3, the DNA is TGCGCCAGCAGCCATCCCACGGGGAATTGGATGAACACTGAAGCTTTCTTT. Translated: CASSHPTGNWMNTEAFF.

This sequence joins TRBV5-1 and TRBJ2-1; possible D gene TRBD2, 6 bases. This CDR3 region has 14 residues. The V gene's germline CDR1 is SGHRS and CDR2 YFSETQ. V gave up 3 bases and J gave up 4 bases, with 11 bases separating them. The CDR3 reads CASSSAGPYNEQFF. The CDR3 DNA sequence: TGCGCCAGCAGCTCCGCGGGGCCTTACAATGAGCAGTTCTTC.

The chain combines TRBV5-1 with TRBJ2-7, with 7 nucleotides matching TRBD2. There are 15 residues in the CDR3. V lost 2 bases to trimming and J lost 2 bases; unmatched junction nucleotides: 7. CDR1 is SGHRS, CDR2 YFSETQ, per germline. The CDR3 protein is CASSFTGGGAYEQYF. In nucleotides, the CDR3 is TGCGCCAGCAGCTTTACAGGTGGGGGGGCCTACGAGCAGTACTTC.

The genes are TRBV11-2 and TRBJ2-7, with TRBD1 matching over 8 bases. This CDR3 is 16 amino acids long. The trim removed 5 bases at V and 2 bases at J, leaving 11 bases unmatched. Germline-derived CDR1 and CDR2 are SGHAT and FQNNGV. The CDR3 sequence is CASSRPRTGKPYEQYF. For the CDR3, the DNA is TGTGCCAGCAGCCGTCCCCGGACAGGGAAACCCTACGAGCAGTACTTC. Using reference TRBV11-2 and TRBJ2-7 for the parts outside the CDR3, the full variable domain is EAGVAQSPRYKIIEKRQSVAFWCNPISGHATLYWYQQILGQGPKLLIQFQNNGVVDDSQLPKDRFSAERLKGVDSTLKIQPAKLEDSAVYLCASSRPRTGKPYEQYFGPGTRLTVT.

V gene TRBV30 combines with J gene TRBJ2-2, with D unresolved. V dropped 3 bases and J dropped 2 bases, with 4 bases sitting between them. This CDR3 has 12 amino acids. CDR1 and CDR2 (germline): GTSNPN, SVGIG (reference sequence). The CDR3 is CAWSSNTGELFF. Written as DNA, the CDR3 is TGTGCCTGGAGCAGTAACACCGGGGAGCTGTTTTTT.

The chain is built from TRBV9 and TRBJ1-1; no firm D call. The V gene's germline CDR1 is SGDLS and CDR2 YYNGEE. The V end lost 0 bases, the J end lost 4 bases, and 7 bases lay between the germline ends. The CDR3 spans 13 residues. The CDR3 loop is CASSVAWSTEAFF. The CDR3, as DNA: TGTGCCAGCAGCGTAGCCTGGAGCACTGAAGCTTTCTTT.

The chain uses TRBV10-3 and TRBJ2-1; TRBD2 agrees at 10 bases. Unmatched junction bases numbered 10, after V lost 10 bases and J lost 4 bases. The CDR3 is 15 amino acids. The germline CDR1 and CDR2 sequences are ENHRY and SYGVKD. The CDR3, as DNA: TGTGCCAGCCACTCTCCTAGCGGGAGTTACAATGAGCAGTTCTTC. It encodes CASHSPSGSYNEQFF.